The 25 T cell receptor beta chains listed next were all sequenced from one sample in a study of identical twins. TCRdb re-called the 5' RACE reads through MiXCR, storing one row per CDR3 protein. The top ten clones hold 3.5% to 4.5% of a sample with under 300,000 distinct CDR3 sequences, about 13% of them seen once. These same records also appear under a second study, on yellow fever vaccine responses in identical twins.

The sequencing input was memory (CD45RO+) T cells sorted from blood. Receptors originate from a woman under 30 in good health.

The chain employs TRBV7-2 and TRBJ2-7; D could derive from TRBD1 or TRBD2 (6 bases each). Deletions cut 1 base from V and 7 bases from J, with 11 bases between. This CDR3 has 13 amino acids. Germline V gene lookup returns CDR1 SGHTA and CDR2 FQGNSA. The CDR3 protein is CASSLVRGGEQYF. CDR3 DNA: TGTGCCAGCAGCTTAGTACGAGGGGGGGAGCAGTACTTC. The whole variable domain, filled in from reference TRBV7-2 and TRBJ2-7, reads GAGVSQSPSNKVTEKGKDVELRCDPISGHTALYWYRQSLGQGLEFLIYFQGNSAPDKSGLPSDRFSAERTGGSVSTLTIQRTQQEDSAVYLCASSLVRGGEQYFGPGTRLTVT.

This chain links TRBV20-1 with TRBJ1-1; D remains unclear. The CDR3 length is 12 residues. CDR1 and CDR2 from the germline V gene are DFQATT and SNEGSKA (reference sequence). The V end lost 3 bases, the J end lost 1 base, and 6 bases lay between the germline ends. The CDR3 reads CSASDTNTEAFF. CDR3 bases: TGCAGTGCTAGTGACACGAACACTGAAGCTTTCTTT.

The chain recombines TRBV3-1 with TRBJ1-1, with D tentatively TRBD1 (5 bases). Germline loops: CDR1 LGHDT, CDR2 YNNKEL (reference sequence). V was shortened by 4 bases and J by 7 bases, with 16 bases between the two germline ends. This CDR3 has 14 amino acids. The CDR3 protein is CASSPGPAGREAFF. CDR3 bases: TGTGCCAGCAGCCCGGGGCCTGCGGGCCGTGAAGCTTTCTTT.

The CDR3 DNA is TGTGCCAGCAGCCCCGGGACTAACAACGCCGGGGAGCTGTTTTTT. Translating it yields CASSPGTNNAGELFF. The chain is built from TRBV6-4 and TRBJ2-2; 7 bases line up with TRBD2. V lost 6 bases and J lost 6; bases outside the gene matches: 10. Germline V gene sequence: CDR1 MRHNA, CDR2 SNTAGT. This CDR3 spans 15 amino acids.

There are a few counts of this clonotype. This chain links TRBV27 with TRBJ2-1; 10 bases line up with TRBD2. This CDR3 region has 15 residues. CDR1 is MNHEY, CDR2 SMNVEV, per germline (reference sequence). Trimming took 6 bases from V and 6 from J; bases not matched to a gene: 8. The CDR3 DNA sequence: TGTGCCAGCAGCTCCCCTAGCGGGGGAGGCAATGAGCAGTTCTTC. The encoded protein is CASSSPSGGGNEQFF.

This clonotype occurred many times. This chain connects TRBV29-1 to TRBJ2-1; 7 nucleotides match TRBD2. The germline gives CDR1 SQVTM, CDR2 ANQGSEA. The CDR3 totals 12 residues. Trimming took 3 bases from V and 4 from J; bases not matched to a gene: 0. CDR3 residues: CSVDGGYNEQFF. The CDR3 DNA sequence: TGCAGCGTTGACGGGGGGTACAATGAGCAGTTCTTC.

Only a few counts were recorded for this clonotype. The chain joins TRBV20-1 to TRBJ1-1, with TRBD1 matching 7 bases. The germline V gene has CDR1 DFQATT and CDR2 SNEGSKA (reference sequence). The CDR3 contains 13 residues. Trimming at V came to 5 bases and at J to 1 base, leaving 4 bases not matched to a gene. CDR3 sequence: CSAGGDRNTEAFF. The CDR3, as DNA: TGCAGTGCTGGGGGGGACAGGAACACTGAAGCTTTCTTT.

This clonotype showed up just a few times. The CDR3 here is CASSFPPPRGTEAFF. The CDR3 nucleotides are TGTGCCAGCAGCTTCCCACCCCCCAGGGGGACTGAAGCTTTCTTT. V is TRBV7-9 and J is TRBJ1-1; the match to TRBD1 covers 7 bases. The CDR3 is made up of 15 amino acids. Germline loops: CDR1 SEHNR, CDR2 FQNEAQ (reference sequence). J was trimmed by 5 bases and V by 3 bases; bases with no gene match: 9.

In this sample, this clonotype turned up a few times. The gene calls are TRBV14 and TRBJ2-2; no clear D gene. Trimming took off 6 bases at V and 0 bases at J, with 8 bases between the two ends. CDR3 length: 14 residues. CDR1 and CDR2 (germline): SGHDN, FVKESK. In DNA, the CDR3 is TGTGCCAGCAGTTACCAGTCGAACACCGGGGAGCTGTTTTTT. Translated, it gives CASSYQSNTGELFF.

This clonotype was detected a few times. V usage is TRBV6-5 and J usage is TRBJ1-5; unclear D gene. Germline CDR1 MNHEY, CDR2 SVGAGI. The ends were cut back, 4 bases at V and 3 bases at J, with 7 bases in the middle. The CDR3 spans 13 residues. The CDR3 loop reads CASSWQINQPQHF. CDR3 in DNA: TGTGCCAGCAGTTGGCAGATCAATCAGCCCCAGCATTTT.

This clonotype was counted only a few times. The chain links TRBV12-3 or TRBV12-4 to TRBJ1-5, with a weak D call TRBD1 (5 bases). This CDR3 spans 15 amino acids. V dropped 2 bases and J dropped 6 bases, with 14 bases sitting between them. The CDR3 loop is CASSLFAKGVQPQHF. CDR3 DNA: TGTGCCAGCAGTTTATTTGCCAAAGGGGTTCAGCCCCAGCATTTT.

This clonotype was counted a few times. The CDR3, as DNA: TGTGCCAGCAGCTTATCGGGTGTCGAGCAGTACTTC. Its protein is CASSLSGVEQYF. The chain is built from TRBV7-3 and TRBJ2-7, with D unclear. The ends were cut back, 2 bases at V and 6 bases at J, with 8 bases in the middle. Germline CDR1 and CDR2: SGHTA and FQGTGA. This CDR3 is 12 amino acids long.

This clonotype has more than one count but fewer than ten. The CDR3 is CATSRSGTGAGEQFF. Here the CDR3 DNA reads TGTGCCACCAGCAGATCCGGGACAGGGGCGGGTGAGCAGTTCTTC. The chain joins TRBV15 to TRBJ2-1; 10 bases match TRBD1. CDR3 length equals 15 residues. V dropped 2 bases and J dropped 9; count of bases not matched to a gene: 7. Germline V gene lookup returns CDR1 LNHNV and CDR2 YYDKDF (reference sequence).

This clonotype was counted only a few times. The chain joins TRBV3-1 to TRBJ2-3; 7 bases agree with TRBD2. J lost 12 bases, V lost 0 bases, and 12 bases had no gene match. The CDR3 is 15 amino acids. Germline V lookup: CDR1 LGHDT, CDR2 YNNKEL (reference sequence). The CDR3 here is CASSQDPSRRLAQYF. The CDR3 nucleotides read TGTGCCAGCAGCCAAGATCCGTCAAGGAGACTAGCACAGTATTTT.

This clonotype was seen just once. The CDR3 reads CSARVYKLAVPPYEQYF. In nucleotides, the CDR3 is TGCAGTGCTAGAGTCTATAAACTAGCGGTTCCTCCCTACGAGCAGTACTTC. The chain recombines TRBV20-1 with TRBJ2-7; TRBD2 agrees at 8 bases. The CDR3 contains 17 residues. Losses at the gene ends were 1 base for V and 2 bases for J; bases not matched to a gene: 13. Per the germline V gene, CDR1 is DFQATT and CDR2 is SNEGSKA (reference sequence).

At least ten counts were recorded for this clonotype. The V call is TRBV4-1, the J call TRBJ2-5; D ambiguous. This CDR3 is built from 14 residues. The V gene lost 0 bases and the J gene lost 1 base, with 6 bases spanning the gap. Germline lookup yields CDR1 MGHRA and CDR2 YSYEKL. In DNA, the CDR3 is TGCGCCAGCAGCCAAGAGCAGATCCAAGAGACCCAGTACTTC. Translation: CASSQEQIQETQYF.

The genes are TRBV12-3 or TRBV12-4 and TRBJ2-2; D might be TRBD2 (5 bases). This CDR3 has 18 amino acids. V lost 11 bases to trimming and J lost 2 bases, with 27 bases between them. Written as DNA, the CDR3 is TGTGCCTGCTGTTTCGGTGGTTTTTGGGAGACCAACACCGGGGAGCTGTTTTTT. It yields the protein CACCFGGFWETNTGELFF.

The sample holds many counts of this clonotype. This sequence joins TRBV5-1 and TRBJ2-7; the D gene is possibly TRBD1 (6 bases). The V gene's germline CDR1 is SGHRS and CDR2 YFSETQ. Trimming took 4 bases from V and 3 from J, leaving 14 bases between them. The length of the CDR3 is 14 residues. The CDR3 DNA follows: TGCGCCAGCAGCCACCCGGGACAACGCTACGAGCAGTACTTC. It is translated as CASSHPGQRYEQYF.

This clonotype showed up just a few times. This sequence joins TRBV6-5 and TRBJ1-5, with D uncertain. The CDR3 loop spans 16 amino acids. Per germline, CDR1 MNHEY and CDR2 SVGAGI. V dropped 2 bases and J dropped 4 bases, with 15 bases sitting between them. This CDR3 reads CASSYGRRDGNQPQHF. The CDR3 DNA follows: TGTGCCAGCAGTTACGGCAGGAGAGATGGAAATCAGCCCCAGCATTTT.

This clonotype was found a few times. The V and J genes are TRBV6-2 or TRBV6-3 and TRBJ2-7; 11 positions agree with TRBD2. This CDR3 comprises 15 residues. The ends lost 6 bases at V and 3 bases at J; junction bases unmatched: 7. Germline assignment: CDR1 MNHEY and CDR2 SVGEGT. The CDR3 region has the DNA TGTGCCAGCAGACGCACTAGCGGGAGTTACTACGAGCAGTACTTC. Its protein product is CASRRTSGSYYEQYF.

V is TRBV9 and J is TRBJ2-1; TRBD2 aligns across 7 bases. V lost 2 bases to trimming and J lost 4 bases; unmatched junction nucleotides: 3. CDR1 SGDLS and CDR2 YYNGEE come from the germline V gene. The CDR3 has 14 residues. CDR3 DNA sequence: TGTGCCAGCAGCGTTGCGGGAGCTTACAATGAGCAGTTCTTC. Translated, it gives CASSVAGAYNEQFF.

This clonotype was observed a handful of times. As DNA, the CDR3 is TGTGCCAGCAGTCCCCGTGCGGGTAGGGACATTCAGTACTTC. Amino acid sequence: CASSPRAGRDIQYF. The rearrangement links TRBV12-3 or TRBV12-4 to TRBJ2-4, with a tentative D call TRBD2 (5 bases). The CDR3 runs 14 residues. V was shortened by 5 bases and J by 8 bases, with 16 bases between the two germline ends.

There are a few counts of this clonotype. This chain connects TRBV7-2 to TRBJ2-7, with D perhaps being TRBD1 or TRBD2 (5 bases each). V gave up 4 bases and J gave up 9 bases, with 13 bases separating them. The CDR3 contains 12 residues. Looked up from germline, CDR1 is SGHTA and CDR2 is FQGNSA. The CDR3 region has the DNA TGTGCCAGCAGCTGGGAGCAGGGTCCGCAGTACTTC. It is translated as CASSWEQGPQYF.

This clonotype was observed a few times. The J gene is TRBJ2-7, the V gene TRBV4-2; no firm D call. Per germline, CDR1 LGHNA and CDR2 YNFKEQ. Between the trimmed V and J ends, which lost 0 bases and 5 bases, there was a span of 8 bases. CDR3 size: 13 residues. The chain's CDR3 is CASSQEGGNEQYF. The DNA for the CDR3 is TGTGCCAGCAGCCAAGAGGGTGGGAACGAGCAGTACTTC.

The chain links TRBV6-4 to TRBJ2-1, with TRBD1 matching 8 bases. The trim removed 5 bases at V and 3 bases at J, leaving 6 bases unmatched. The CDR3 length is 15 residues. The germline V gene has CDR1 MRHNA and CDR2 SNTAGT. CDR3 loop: CASSQTGGNYNEQFF. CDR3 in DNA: TGTGCCAGCAGTCAAACAGGGGGAAACTACAATGAGCAGTTCTTC.